These 32 T cell receptor beta chains came from one sample sequenced in a study of OX40 agonist ivuxolimab in advanced cancers. TCRdb keeps only in-frame clones here, not all; method: immunoSEQ multiplex PCR. Of tens of thousands of clones detected, about nine tenths appear once; the ten largest clones hold approximately 1.3%. The input for sequencing was CD4+ or CD8+ T cells sorted from blood, taken in a trial of the OX40 agonist ivuxolimab. The receptors were sampled from an adult with an advanced solid tumor such as melanoma, head and neck, liver or kidney cancer.

The chain employs TRBV5-5 and TRBJ2-1, with TRBD2 matching over 11 bases. The CDR3 sequence is 15 residues long. In germline, CDR1 is SGHKS, CDR2 YYEKEE (reference sequence). The V gene end was trimmed by 2 bases and the J gene end by 6 bases; junction bases not matched to a gene: 4. CDR3 coding DNA: TGTGCCAGCAGCTTTCCCGGGACTAGCGGCAATGAGCAGTTCTTC. Protein: CASSFPGTSGNEQFF.

The gene calls are TRBV29-1 and TRBJ1-5, with a weak D call TRBD1 (6 bases). The CDR3 is 13 residues long. The V gene lost 4 bases and the J gene lost 2 bases, with 9 bases spanning the gap. The germline V gene encodes CDR1 SQVTM and CDR2 ANQGSEA. The CDR3 loop reads CSVGSGGNQPQHF. CDR3 bases: TGCAGCGTTGGGTCAGGGGGCAATCAGCCCCAGCATTTT.

The chain has TRBV30 and TRBJ2-2; D ambiguous. The CDR3 totals 13 residues. The germline V and J ends were trimmed by 2 bases and 5 bases, with 9 bases remaining between them. The germline CDR1 and CDR2 sequences are GTSNPN and SVGIG (reference sequence). CDR3 sequence: CAWSYDRTGELFF. CDR3 nucleotide sequence: TGTGCCTGGAGTTACGACCGAACCGGGGAGCTGTTTTTT.

A word on this clone: The sample has other DNA sequences that encode this CDR3 too. This chain uses TRBV5-1 with TRBJ2-7; 10 bases match TRBD1. CDR3 length equals 14 residues. CDR1 is SGHRS and CDR2 is YFSETQ in the germline V gene. The V gene end was trimmed by 0 bases and the J gene end by 3 bases; junction bases not matched to a gene: 0. The DNA for the CDR3 is TGCGCCAGCAGCTTGGGGACAGGGGGCTACGAGCAGTACTTC. Translation: CASSLGTGGYEQYF.

This chain joins TRBV28 and TRBJ1-6; D unclear. Looked up from germline, CDR1 is MDHEN and CDR2 is SYDVKM. The CDR3 contains 16 residues. V was pared by 9 bases and J by 7 bases, with 22 bases between. Here the CDR3 DNA reads TGTGCCAGTGGACCAGGTAGCGCCGGGTACAATTCACCCCTCCACTTT. Translating gives CASGPGSAGYNSPLHF.

CDR3 residues: CASSTGQPMNTEAFF. CDR3 bases: TGTGCCAGCAGTACTGGACAGCCCATGAACACTGAAGCTTTCTTT. The chain joins TRBV6-5 to TRBJ1-1; TRBD1 might be the D (6 bases). In germline, CDR1 is MNHEY, CDR2 SVGAGI. The V end lost 5 bases, the J end lost 0 bases, and 13 bases lay between the germline ends. The CDR3 spans 15 residues.

CDR3 sequence reads: CASSKLEGSPYEQYF. DNA of the CDR3: TGTGCCAGCAGCAAACTCGAGGGGTCCCCCTACGAGCAGTACTTC. The rearrangement uses TRBV5-6 and TRBJ2-7; D may be TRBD1 or TRBD2 (5 bases each). Deletions cut 4 bases from V and 2 bases from J, with 16 bases between. From germline, CDR1 is SGHDT and CDR2 YYEEEE. The CDR3 is 15 amino acids.

The CDR3 bases are TGCGCCAGCAGCCAGAGGCTAGCGGGAGCTCGGAGCACAGATACGCAGTATTTT. Protein: CASSQRLAGARSTDTQYF. This sequence joins TRBV4-1 and TRBJ2-3; 10 bases fit TRBD2. Germline V gene data show CDR1 as MGHRA and CDR2 as YSYEKL. The CDR3 length is 18 residues. V trimming: 3 bases; J trimming: 0 bases; junction bases outside the gene matches: 9.

This sequence joins TRBV30 and TRBJ1-1; D gene uncertain. This CDR3 spans 20 amino acids. CDR1 GTSNPN and CDR2 SVGIG come from the germline V gene (reference sequence). The V end lost 0 bases, the J end lost 4 bases, and 30 bases lay between the germline ends. This CDR3 reads CAWSVARRVGIGGRLTEAFF. The CDR3 DNA reads TGTGCCTGGAGTGTCGCCAGGAGGGTTGGAATCGGTGGGCGCCTCACTGAAGCTTTCTTT.

This chain joins TRBV28 and TRBJ1-2; D may be TRBD1 (5 bases). The CDR3 length is 14 residues. Trimming left V 4 bases short and J 7 bases short, with 16 bases between. The V gene's germline CDR1 is MDHEN and CDR2 SYDVKM. The CDR3 DNA is TGTGCCAGCAGTTCGCACGACTCTGGGGGTGGCTACACCTTC. Translating it yields CASSSHDSGGGYTF.

The chain joins TRBV13 to TRBJ1-2; maybe TRBD1 (6 bases). The germline V and J ends were trimmed by 2 bases and 7 bases, with 11 bases remaining between them. CDR1 PRHDT and CDR2 FYEKMQ come from the germline V gene (reference sequence). This CDR3 is built from 13 residues. This chain's CDR3 is CASSLSGEGGYTF. For the CDR3, the DNA is TGTGCCAGCAGCTTATCAGGGGAGGGTGGCTACACCTTC.

The gene calls are TRBV18 and TRBJ1-2, with 8 bases aligning to TRBD1. This CDR3 has 15 amino acids. Germline lookup yields CDR1 KGHSH and CDR2 LQKENI. V was clipped by 3 bases and J by 3 bases; unmatched bases: 6. The CDR3 DNA is TGTGCCAGCTCACCCCCGACAGGGGCGGACTATGGCTACACCTTC. The encoded protein is CASSPPTGADYGYTF. Full variable domain (missing parts from reference TRBV18 and TRBJ1-2): NAGVMQNPRHLVRRRGQEARLRCSPMKGHSHVYWYRQLPEEGLKFMVYLQKENIIDESGMPKERFSAEFPKEGPSILRIQQVVRGDSAAYFCASSPPTGADYGYTFGSGTRLTVV.

The chain links TRBV28 to TRBJ1-2; 8 bases align to TRBD1. The germline V gene encodes CDR1 MDHEN and CDR2 SYDVKM. This CDR3 has 15 residues. The V segment lost 5 bases and the J segment 5 bases; nucleotides outside the gene matches: 10. The CDR3: CASSPPDRALYGYTF. DNA for the CDR3: TGTGCCAGCAGTCCCCCGGACAGGGCTCTTTATGGCTACACCTTC.

The V call is TRBV5-5, the J call TRBJ1-4; possible D gene TRBD1, 5 bases. The CDR3 is 15 residues long. Germline lookup yields CDR1 SGHKS and CDR2 YYEKEE (reference sequence). V was shortened by 4 bases and J by 5 bases, with 15 bases between the two germline ends. CDR3 sequence (DNA): TGTGCCAGCAGCACGGGCGGGACGGGGAATGAAAAACTGTTTTTT. Protein: CASSTGGTGNEKLFF.

The chain carries TRBV29-1 and TRBJ2-1, with D unclear. This CDR3 spans 17 amino acids. The V gene's germline CDR1 is SQVTM and CDR2 ANQGSEA. Deletions cut 7 bases from V and 2 bases from J, with 24 bases between. CDR3 sequence reads: CSAWSLTGRRTYNEQFF. The CDR3 DNA is TGCAGCGCTTGGTCCCTGACCGGTCGAAGAACCTACAATGAGCAGTTCTTC.

This chain uses TRBV5-1 with TRBJ2-2; D remains ambiguous. The CDR3 loop spans 14 amino acids. The germline gives CDR1 SGHRS, CDR2 YFSETQ. Trimming took 1 base from V and 1 from J, leaving 5 bases between them. The CDR3 nucleotides are TGCGCCAGCAGCTTGATCCAGAACACCGGGGAGCTGTTTTTT. Translated, it gives CASSLIQNTGELFF.

This clone was counted a single time. The gene calls are TRBV19 and TRBJ2-7; no reliable D call. Germline CDR1 reads LNHDA; CDR2 reads SQIVND (reference sequence). The CDR3 length is 15 residues. Trimming took 3 bases from V and 3 from J, leaving 15 bases between them. CDR3 nucleotides: TGTGCCAGTAGTATCGCTCCTGGGTCGAACTACGAGCAGTACTTC. This encodes CASSIAPGSNYEQYF.

Remarks on this clone: The same CDR3 also results from other DNA sequences found in this sample. The V and J genes are TRBV2 and TRBJ1-5, with TRBD1 matching over 7 bases. The CDR3 is made up of 15 amino acids. Looked up from germline, CDR1 is SNHLY and CDR2 is FYNNEI. The V and J ends lost 5 bases and 4 bases, in that order; junction bases with no gene match: 8. CDR3 loop: CASSPRQGSNQPQHF. For the CDR3, the DNA is TGTGCCAGCAGTCCTAGACAGGGTTCGAATCAGCCCCAGCATTTT.

Only a few counts were recorded for this clone. The chain links TRBV14 to TRBJ2-4; 8 positions match TRBD2. This CDR3 region has 14 residues. Looked up from germline, CDR1 is SGHDN and CDR2 is FVKESK. Losses at the gene ends were 1 base for V and 9 bases for J; bases not matched to a gene: 5. As DNA, the CDR3 is TGTGCCAGCAGCCAAGGCTCGGGGGGGAGCATTCAGTACTTC. Translation: CASSQGSGGSIQYF.

V and J are TRBV14 and TRBJ1-1; D gene ambiguous. The CDR3 is 14 amino acids. The germline V gene has CDR1 SGHDN and CDR2 FVKESK. Trimming took off 1 base at V and 2 bases at J, with 8 bases between the two ends. The CDR3 DNA reads as TGTGCCAGCAGCCAAGTAGCGGGAAACACTGAAGCTTTCTTT. Protein sequence: CASSQVAGNTEAFF.

The chain combines TRBV6-5 with TRBJ1-5; TRBD1 might be the D (5 bases). Trimming removed 2 bases from V and 3 bases from J, with 8 bases in between. Germline lookup yields CDR1 MNHEY and CDR2 SVGAGI. The CDR3 sequence is 14 residues long. CDR3: CASSYGAHNQPQHF. The CDR3 bases are TGTGCCAGCAGTTACGGGGCGCACAATCAGCCCCAGCATTTT.

The V and J genes are TRBV25-1 and TRBJ1-5, with D uncertain. V was shortened by 2 bases and J by 7 bases, with 15 bases between the two germline ends. CDR1 is MGHDK, CDR2 SYGVNS, per germline. The CDR3 is 15 residues long. The CDR3 reads CASSETSGLSQPQHF. CDR3 coding DNA: TGTGCCAGCAGTGAAACGTCCGGACTGTCCCAGCCCCAGCATTTT.

This chain connects TRBV5-6 to TRBJ1-1, with 8 bases fitting TRBD1. Trimming took 4 bases from V and 7 from J; bases not matched to a gene: 9. CDR3 length: 14 residues. The germline V gene encodes CDR1 SGHDT and CDR2 YYEEEE. The CDR3 here is CASSDLSGGGEAFF. DNA of the CDR3: TGTGCCAGCAGCGACCTATCAGGGGGCGGTGAAGCTTTCTTT.

The rearrangement joins TRBV5-8 to TRBJ1-2, with D uncertain. With 0 bases removed from V and 8 bases from J, the gap between germline ends came to 11 bases. From germline, CDR1 is SGHTS and CDR2 YDEGEE. The CDR3 contains 13 residues. In DNA, the CDR3 is TGTGCCAGCAGCTTGGTAGGGATCGGGGGCTACACCTTC. Translated, it gives CASSLVGIGGYTF.

V gene TRBV23-1 combines with J gene TRBJ2-6; no reliable D call. TRBV23-1 is an ORF for which the function is uncertain. The CDR3 is 16 residues long. V dropped 0 bases and J dropped 0 bases, with 6 bases sitting between them. The CDR3 nucleotides read TGCGCCAGCAGTCAATCGCTTTCCTCTGGGGCCAACGTCCTGACTTTC. Translation: CASSQSLSSGANVLTF.

The chain combines TRBV5-4 with TRBJ1-2; unclear D gene. The CDR3 extends over 15 amino acids. CDR1 and CDR2 (germline): SGHNT, YYREEE (reference sequence). V gave up 4 bases and J gave up 1 base, with 14 bases separating them. This chain's CDR3 is CASSRQPRDNYGYTF. The DNA for the CDR3 is TGTGCCAGCAGCCGTCAACCAAGGGATAACTATGGCTACACCTTC.

J is TRBJ1-1 and V is TRBV18, with TRBD1 identical over 10 bases. J lost 4 bases, V lost 6 bases, and 5 bases had no gene match. Germline CDR1 reads KGHSH; CDR2 reads LQKENI. CDR3 size: 14 residues. CDR3 amino acids: CASSRQGAPTEAFF. The CDR3 DNA sequence: TGTGCCAGCTCGAGACAGGGGGCTCCCACTGAAGCTTTCTTT.

This clone was counted a few times. The gene calls are TRBV10-1 and TRBJ2-1; D not resolved. The V gene's germline CDR1 is WNHNN and CDR2 SYGVQD (reference sequence). CDR3 size: 14 residues. Deletions cut 3 bases from V and 4 bases from J, with 10 bases between. CDR3 residues: CASSEGGSYNEQFF. CDR3 bases: TGCGCCAGCAGTGAAGGCGGATCGTACAATGAGCAGTTCTTC.

This clone was found a few times. The chain links TRBV30 to TRBJ1-1; D gene unclear. The CDR3 runs to 13 residues. The ends were cut back, 0 bases at V and 5 bases at J, with 10 bases in the middle. The germline V gene encodes CDR1 GTSNPN and CDR2 SVGIG (reference sequence). CDR3 nucleotide sequence: TGTGCCTGGAGTGTACACCCCGGGACTGAAGCTTTCTTT. Amino acid sequence: CAWSVHPGTEAFF.

The gene calls are TRBV18 and TRBJ1-2, with D perhaps matching TRBD1 (5 bases). Per germline, CDR1 KGHSH and CDR2 LQKENI. V lost 6 bases to trimming and J lost 0 bases, with 11 bases between them. The CDR3 consists of 14 residues. CDR3 protein: CASSAGSSNYGYTF. Written as DNA, the CDR3 is TGTGCCAGCTCGGCAGGGTCATCTAACTATGGCTACACCTTC.

This chain connects TRBV7-9 to TRBJ1-2; 10 nucleotides match TRBD1. The CDR3 covers 15 residues. V trimming: 2 bases; J trimming: 3 bases; junction bases outside the gene matches: 3. The germline gives CDR1 SEHNR, CDR2 FQNEAQ (reference sequence). CDR3 coding DNA: TGTGCCAGCAGCTTAAAGACAGGGGGCGACTATGGCTACACCTTC. Translation: CASSLKTGGDYGYTF.

The V and J genes are TRBV2 and TRBJ2-2; TRBD1 aligns across 7 bases. With 6 bases clipped from V and 4 bases from J, the junction kept 8 bases outside the gene matches. The CDR3 is 15 amino acids. The germline V gene encodes CDR1 SNHLY and CDR2 FYNNEI. Written as DNA, the CDR3 is TGTGCCAGCAGATCGAGGGACAGTGTCACCGGGGAGCTGTTTTTT. This gives the protein CASRSRDSVTGELFF.